These T cell receptor beta chains were read from a single sample in a study of STAT5B mutations in CD4+ large granular lymphocyte leukemia. Data came from immunoSEQ multiplex PCR; TCRdb stores just in-frame clones and leaves some out. The sample contains tens of thousands of clones, less than 85% of which appear only once. Sequencing was done on a sample of CD4+ T cells from blood buffy coats. Receptor source: a human donor in good health. Both conserved end residues are part of each CDR3. D genes are given only for firm matches. Only some rows state a clone size, as once, few, many or a class for expanded clones.

clone_size j_call v_call d_call cdr3_nt cdr3_aa
. TRBJ1-3 TRBV7-8 . TGTGCCAGCAGCTTAATTCTGAGCTCTGGAAACACCATATATTTT CASSLILSSGNTIYF
. TRBJ2-5 TRBV19 TRBD2 TGTGCCAGTAGTATAAAAAGGGGACTAGCGGTTGAAGAGACCCAGTACTTC CASSIKRGLAVEETQYF
. TRBJ2-3 TRBV7-8 TRBD2 TGTGCCAGCAGCCTCGGGGGGGTGGTTGTGACAGATACGCAGTATTTT CASSLGGVVVTDTQYF
. TRBJ1-1 TRBV6-4 TRBD1 TGTGCCAGCAGTGATAGGACAGGGGGCTTAGTTACTGAAGCTTTCTTT CASSDRTGGLVTEAFF
. TRBJ1-5 TRBV18 TRBD1 TGTGCCAGCTCACCTTTGGCACCCGGACAGGGTGGCAATCAGCCCCAGCATTTT CASSPLAPGQGGNQPQHF
. TRBJ2-5 TRBV4-2 TRBD2 TGTGCCAGCAGCCGAGAGGTTGGCGGGAGAAGGCAAGAGACCCAGTACTTC CASSREVGGRRQETQYF
. TRBJ2-7 TRBV29-1 . TGCAGCGTTGAACTGCACCAACACTACGAGCAGTACTTC CSVELHQHYEQYF
. TRBJ1-6 TRBV4-3 . TGCGCCAGCAGCCCCACGGAAGGGAGGAATTCACCCCTCCACTTT CASSPTEGRNSPLHF
. TRBJ1-6 TRBV28 TRBD1 TGTGCCAGCAGTTCAAGGACAGGAAATTCACCCCTCCACTTT CASSSRTGNSPLHF
. TRBJ1-6 TRBV9 . TGTGCCAGCAGCGTAGTTCCAGGAGTTAATTCACCCCTCCACTTT CASSVVPGVNSPLHF
. TRBJ2-1 TRBV9 . TGTGCCAGCAGCGTCCGTGAACAACCCCCCTACAATGAGCAGTTCTTC CASSVREQPPYNEQFF
. TRBJ2-5 TRBV19 TRBD1 TGTGCCAGTAGTGAAAGGACAGGGGGCGTCGGGGAGACCCAGTACTTC CASSERTGGVGETQYF
. TRBJ2-1 TRBV6-4 . TGTGCCAGCAGTAACCCAGGGAACAATGAGCAGTTCTTC CASSNPGNNEQFF
. TRBJ1-2 TRBV9 . TGTGCCAGCAGCGGCTGGGGGAAGGGTCCTAACTATGGCTACACCTTC CASSGWGKGPNYGYTF
. TRBJ2-1 TRBV5-4 . TGTGCCAGCAGCTTGGGGGGGGTAGGGGACAATGAGCAGTTCTTC CASSLGGVGDNEQFF
. TRBJ1-1 TRBV18 . TGTGCCAGCTCACCACCGCAGGCCCTCATGAACACTGAAGCTTTCTTT CASSPPQALMNTEAFF
. TRBJ1-4 TRBV6-6 . TGTGCCAGCAGGAGAGAAGCAACTAATGAAAAACTGTTTTTT CASRREATNEKLFF
. TRBJ2-1 TRBV6-4 TRBD2 TGTGCCAGCAGCATTCTAGCGGGGATCTCCTACAATGAGCAGTTCTTC CASSILAGISYNEQFF
. TRBJ2-2 TRBV5-1 . TGCGCCAGCAGCTGGGCCGCAGGGACCGGGGAGCTGTTTTTT CASSWAAGTGELFF
once TRBJ1-3 TRBV28 . TGTGCCAGCAGTTTACCAGGGCGGAGAGACACCATATATTTT CASSLPGRRDTIYF
. TRBJ1-4 TRBV29-1 . TGCAGCGTAGCAACTAATGAAAAACTGTTTTTT CSVATNEKLFF
. TRBJ1-3 TRBV6-5 . TGTGCCAGCAGTTACTCCGACTTCAACACCATATATTTT CASSYSDFNTIYF
. TRBJ2-2 TRBV5-6 . TGTGCCAGCAGCTTGCAGCGAGGGGGCGGGGAGCTGTTTTTT CASSLQRGGGELFF
. TRBJ2-3 TRBV5-4 . TGTGCCAGCAGCTTGGATCCGGGGGAGAGCACAGATACGCAGTATTTT CASSLDPGESTDTQYF
. TRBJ2-3 TRBV6-6 . TGTGCCAGCAGTTACGTCATTGGGTCCGATACGCAGTATTTT CASSYVIGSDTQYF
. TRBJ2-1 TRBV2 TRBD2 TGTGCCAGCAGCGCAACTAGCGGGGGTTACAATGAGCAGTTCTTC CASSATSGGYNEQFF
. TRBJ2-1 TRBV10-2 TRBD2 TGCGCCAGCAACACGGGACTAGTCGGTGAGCAGTTCTTC CASNTGLVGEQFF
. TRBJ1-5 TRBV16 TRBD1 TGTGCCAGCAGCCCTAGATCCGGGACAGTTAATCAGCCCCAGCATTTT CASSPRSGTVNQPQHF
. TRBJ2-7 TRBV18 TRBD1 TGTGCCAGCTCACAAAACAGGGGAATGACCTACGAGCAGTACTTC CASSQNRGMTYEQYF
. TRBJ2-7 TRBV18 TRBD1 TGTGCCAGCTCACCCCGGGACAGCACCTACGAGCAGTACTTC CASSPRDSTYEQYF